This T cell receptor beta chain was profiled in a study of regulatory T cells in long-lasting Graves disease (dated by TCRdb to the early 2020s). In the study overall: Newly diagnosed Graves' disease patients had taken antithyroid drugs for less than 3 months. The study took place in China and was registered as a clinical trial. Patients with persistent Graves' disease were compared with patients with newly diagnosed Graves' disease using TCR sequencing and RNA sequencing of peripheral blood. A total of 33 samples underwent TCR sequencing, from some 13 patients with persistent Graves' disease and approximately 20 patients with newly diagnosed Graves' disease. What the authors observed across the whole study: More public clonotypes were shared among persistent patients (roughly 2,900) than among newly diagnosed patients (just under 1,000). Because the primary lesion, thyroid tissue, could not be accessed, the study looked at peripheral blood alone. Lower TCR Shannon entropy and fewer highly expanded clones were observed in persistent Graves' disease patients than in newly diagnosed patients, which suggested clonal expansion. Sequencing and analysis were restricted to the TCR beta chain. Persistent disease showed preferential use of TRBV28, TRBJ1-2 and TRBJ2-5, whereas newly diagnosed disease favored TRBV20-1 and TRBJ2-1. The authors noted that the small sample size was a limitation that may lower accuracy.

Interpreted using the paper, the time point label stands for: newly diagnosed GD, antithyroid drugs for less than 3 months. For both TCR sequencing and RNA sequencing, RNA was extracted from PBMCs in TRIzol. The diagnosis of Graves' disease was made according to American Thyroid Association guidelines. Patients for the study were recruited at an endocrinology department in Xi'an, China. From each patient, around 9.3 milliliters of peripheral blood was collected into an EDTA anticoagulant tube. Ficoll Paque Plus density gradient separation was used to isolate PBMCs, and no further T cell sorting was done. RNA quality was checked with an Agilent 2100 Bioanalyzer and agarose gel, and concentration with a NanoDrop 2000. Deletion took 0 bases off V and 9 bases off J, with a span of 18 bases between the germline ends. CDR1 and CDR2, per the germline V gene (reference sequence), are LNHNV and YYDKDF. The CDR3 has 17 amino acids, counting the end cysteine and phenylalanine. The DNA shown is the 51-base CDR3, in frame from base 1.

Library preparation was by multiplex PCR. The sequencer was an Illumina HiSeq 4000. iRepertoire HTBI primers and Arm-PCR amplification of CDR3 regions were used to construct TCR beta libraries. Gel purification was performed on PCR products prior to sequencing. As for the original processing: Across samples, fewer than 70 TRBV and 13 to 15 TRBJ segments were identified and used for gene usage analysis of CDR3 amino acid clonotypes. COPE and FqMerger were used to merge the filtered high-quality paired reads into contigs. BLAST was used to align contigs to IMGT TRBV, TRBD and TRBJ reference genes, and CDR3 was defined according to IMGT. Clonotypes above 0.1% frequency were classified as highly expanded clones. Shannon entropy was used to measure repertoire diversity, and the Gini coefficient was used to measure V-J evenness. Clonotypes shared by more than one individual were considered public. TCRdb itself trimmed the public reads at Q25 with fastp, ran MiXCR and retained productive beta chains. CDR3 protein duplicates are merged, each entry listing the most common genes and DNA. These V and J calls rely on TCRdb rather than the paper's analysis. Recorded for this sample are some 560,000 distinct CDR3 sequences; about 16% of them occurred a single time. Approximately 25% of the sample is taken by the ten largest.

About this clonotype itself: Its antigen is unknown. One base away there is no much larger clone; base qualities are not given.

The same specimen was also included in a second study, on T cells in Graves' hyperthyroidism and ophthalmopathy. According to the second study: Stable Graves' hyperthyroidism was defined as the absence of progression to ophthalmopathy over 18 months of follow-up. Hyperthyroidism patients were newly diagnosed, had a disease duration of under 2 months, and were aged 18 to 65 years. Exclusion was applied to patients with uncontrolled infections, other autoimmune diseases, pregnancy or lactation. Clinical symptoms, serum thyroxine and TRAb, thyroid ultrasound, and orbital computed tomography formed the basis for the diagnoses. The first round of RT-PCR for the TCR CDR3 was performed with the HTBI primer set and the Qiagen OneStep RT-PCR kit. Most expanded thyroid clonotypes (frequency above 0.001) were also detected in blood, suggesting blood repertoires may reflect thyroid immune responses. In cross-validation, a model built on a 13 V-J signature told ophthalmopathy apart from stable hyperthyroidism with approximately 90% sensitivity and around 84% specificity, and in testing the same model reached 80%/75%. In validation, the model predicted progression to ophthalmopathy with 65% to 71% sensitivity and 72% to 85% specificity, a median of 6.5 months before onset. To identify distinguishing TCR V-J signatures, a discovery cohort of 100 or so patients was used, comprising some 45 with Graves' ophthalmopathy and 57 with stable Graves' hyperthyroidism. An independent validation cohort of under 20 hyperthyroidism patients and 15 or so patients who later progressed to ophthalmopathy tested prospective prediction of ophthalmopathy. The roughly 91 discovery patients were randomly divided into training and test sets at a 7:3 ratio. Thyroid tissue and blood T-cell repertoires from six Graves' hyperthyroidism patients were also compared in the study. After sampling, hyperthyroidism patients received methimazole starting at 30 mg daily, and ophthalmopathy patients received high-dose intravenous methylprednisolone. A second multiplex PCR round built the libraries, followed by size selection and purification. Sequencing of the libraries was done on an Illumina HiSeq2000 using paired-end 100 bp reads. SOAPnuke was used to process the raw data, throwing out any read that contained adapters or uncalled bases, had a mean Phred below 15, or lacked an exact constant-primer or identifier match. High-quality paired reads were merged using COPE v1.2.5, and each unique nucleotide sequence was defined as a clonotype. Clonotypes were aligned to IMGT TRBV, TRBD and TRBJ reference segments using MiTCR v1.1. Analysis was restricted to V-J combinations with a frequency above 0.0001, which covered roughly 99% of repertoires. The TCS score was defined as F50 (clonal expansion) divided by E x V (chaos), with BLOSUM62-based TCRdist calculated between CDR3 peptides within each V-J. Welch's t-statistics and random forest reduced around 510 V-J features to 10 to 15, which were used in a naive Bayes classifier (R e1071). No statistical method was used to set the sample size in advance, and investigators knew the group allocation. TCR Vbeta CDR3 sequencing of 120 to 150 peripheral blood samples (under 45 ophthalmopathy, approximately 80 hyperthyroidism and some 17 progressor patients) is reported in the paper.

Source: peripheral blood mononuclear cells (PBMCs), taken at new diagnosis, from a patient treated with antithyroid drugs. The TCR originated in a woman aged 40 to 65 with Graves disease. Donor details come from another sample of the same person, matched by shared clones. The V and J genes are TRBV15 and TRBJ1-6; perhaps TRBD1 is the D gene, with 6 bases matching. Here the CDR3 is given as CATSRDWGMGAVSPLHF. The nucleotide sequence reads as follows: TGTGCCACCAGCAGAGATTGGGGGATGGGGGCGGTTTCACCCCTCCACTTT.